What follows are 23 T cell receptor beta chains derived from one specimen sequenced in a study of T-cell memory formation after mild COVID-19. TCRdb independently ran MiXCR on the 5' RACE reads; one entry per CDR3 protein. The sample carries 300,000 to 400,000 distinct CDR3 sequences, approximately 15% recorded once. What was sequenced was PBMCs or a T cell subset sorted from them (not recorded which). These receptor sequences come from a man between 18 and 29 years old who had mild COVID-19 (a few samples of this study predate the infection). Cell type and time point are not known.

There are a few counts of this clonotype. The chain carries TRBV7-9 and TRBJ2-2; no reliable D call. V was pared by 1 base and J by 4 bases, with 10 bases between. CDR3 length: 15 amino acids. The germline CDR1 and CDR2 sequences are SEHNR and FQNEAQ (reference sequence). CDR3 DNA sequence: TGTGCCAGCAGCTTAGTTTTGGTAGCCACCGGGGAGCTGTTTTTT. Its translation: CASSLVLVATGELFF.

This clonotype was detected only a few times. The chain employs TRBV6-2 or TRBV6-3 and TRBJ2-3; D possibly corresponds to TRBD2 (6 bases). Germline V gene lookup returns CDR1 MNHEY and CDR2 SVGEGT. The germline V and J ends were trimmed by 2 bases and 1 base, with 16 bases remaining between them. The CDR3 has 17 amino acids. CDR3 nucleotides: TGTGCCAGCAGTTACGTTGGCGGGGCGCCTGGCACAGATACGCAGTATTTT. Encoded protein: CASSYVGGAPGTDTQYF.

The rearrangement joins TRBV29-1 to TRBJ2-2; no reliable D call. V lost 6 bases and J lost 6, with 11 bases in between. The CDR3 length is 12 residues. Germline CDR1 SQVTM, CDR2 ANQGSEA. The CDR3 is CSVYTESGELFF. The CDR3 DNA sequence: TGCAGCGTGTACACGGAGTCCGGGGAGCTGTTTTTT.

This clonotype was seen a handful of times. V gene TRBV29-1 combines with J gene TRBJ1-1, with D unclear. Germline CDR1 reads SQVTM; CDR2 reads ANQGSEA. The CDR3 is 12 residues long. Trimming took 5 bases from V and 8 from J, leaving 15 bases between them. CDR3: CSVSRGRVEAFF. CDR3 DNA sequence: TGCAGCGTTTCTCGAGGACGGGTAGAAGCTTTCTTT.

In this sample, this clonotype turned up a few times. This sequence joins TRBV10-3 and TRBJ2-1, with 9 positions matching TRBD2. This CDR3 is built from 18 residues. Germline values: CDR1 ENHRY, CDR2 SYGVKD. V lost 4 bases, J lost 0 bases, and 10 bases stayed unmatched. CDR3 nucleotide sequence: TGTGCCATCAGTGTGGGGCTAGCGGGGCCGAGCTCCTACAATGAGCAGTTCTTC. Residues: CAISVGLAGPSSYNEQFF.

The chain's CDR3 is CASSLSLGYYEQYF. CDR3 bases: TGTGCCAGCAGTTTATCGCTCGGTTACTACGAGCAGTACTTC. The chain combines TRBV27 with TRBJ2-7; D call uncertain. Trimming removed 0 bases at V and 3 bases at J, with 9 bases between. This CDR3 is 14 amino acids long. Germline lookup yields CDR1 MNHEY and CDR2 SMNVEV (reference sequence).

The gene calls are TRBV5-1 and TRBJ1-1; D perhaps matches TRBD1 (5 bases). The CDR3 is made up of 15 amino acids. V lost 3 bases to trimming and J lost 0 bases, with 12 bases between them. Germline V CDR1 and CDR2: SGHRS, YFSETQ. CDR3 in DNA: TGCGCCAGCAGCTCCCGGGACGGCCTGAACACTGAAGCTTTCTTT. It codes for CASSSRDGLNTEAFF.

This clonotype was seen a few times. The gene calls are TRBV11-2 and TRBJ2-5, with 11 bases aligning to TRBD2. V lost 6 bases, J lost 3 bases, and 9 bases stayed unmatched. The CDR3 runs 16 residues. The V gene's germline CDR1 is SGHAT and CDR2 FQNNGV. The CDR3 DNA reads TGTGCCAGCAGTGGGATGGGACTAGCGGTAAAAGAGACCCAGTACTTC. Translated, it gives CASSGMGLAVKETQYF.

This clonotype was observed a few times. This sequence joins TRBV20-1 and TRBJ1-2; D is unclear. The CDR3 contains 13 residues. The germline V and J ends were trimmed by 3 bases and 5 bases, with 13 bases remaining between them. In germline, CDR1 is DFQATT, CDR2 SNEGSKA (reference sequence). CDR3 protein: CSARSPSEYGYTF. CDR3 DNA sequence: TGCAGTGCTAGGTCTCCAAGCGAATATGGCTACACCTTC.

The chain couples TRBV28 to TRBJ2-5; 7 bases line up with TRBD1. Trimming at V came to 8 bases and at J to 4 bases, leaving 19 bases not matched to a gene. CDR1 and CDR2 (germline): MDHEN, SYDVKM. The CDR3 covers 17 residues. The CDR3 loop is CASLPLTGLDPIETQYF. Written as DNA, the CDR3 is TGTGCCAGCCTTCCTCTGACAGGGTTGGATCCAATAGAGACCCAGTACTTC.

The rearrangement uses TRBV6-1 and TRBJ2-5, with D possibly matching TRBD2 (6 bases). Germline lookup yields CDR1 MNHNS and CDR2 SASEGT. Trimming took off 7 bases at V and 5 bases at J, with 14 bases between the two ends. There are 13 residues in the CDR3. The CDR3 DNA follows: TGTGCCAGCACCCAGAATCGGGGGGAGACCCAGTACTTC. It codes for CASTQNRGETQYF.

This clonotype has at least ten counts. The rearrangement uses TRBV7-2 and TRBJ2-3; 7 bases are a match to TRBD1. J was trimmed by 4 bases and V by 4 bases; bases with no gene match: 2. Germline V gives CDR1 SGHTA, CDR2 FQGNSA. CDR3 length: 13 amino acids. CDR3 nucleotides: TGTGCCAGCAGCTCGACAGGGTCAGATACGCAGTATTTT. The encoded protein is CASSSTGSDTQYF.

This clonotype occurred a few times. The DNA of the CDR3 is TGCGCCAGCAGCCAAGATCAGGGGACGAATCAGCCCCAGCATTTT. Its protein product is CASSQDQGTNQPQHF. The V gene is TRBV4-1, the J gene TRBJ1-5, with D possibly TRBD1 on 6 matching bases. V lost 0 bases and J lost 4, with 10 bases in between. This CDR3 spans 15 amino acids. Germline V gene data show CDR1 as MGHRA and CDR2 as YSYEKL.

V gene TRBV28 combines with J gene TRBJ2-7, with D maybe TRBD1 (6 bases). Germline values: CDR1 MDHEN, CDR2 SYDVKM. Trimming pared 4 bases from V and 6 bases from J, leaving 19 bases between. The CDR3 consists of 15 residues. This chain's CDR3 is CASSSPEPGRGEQYV. As DNA, the CDR3 is TGTGCCAGCAGTTCCCCAGAACCTGGCAGGGGCGAGCAGTACGTC.

This clonotype has ten or more counts. V is TRBV7-9 and J is TRBJ2-5; D remains ambiguous. CDR3 length equals 12 residues. Germline V CDR1 and CDR2: SEHNR, FQNEAQ (reference sequence). The V end was cut by 5 bases, the J end by 0 bases, with 4 bases between. CDR3 sequence reads: CASSTYQETQYF. The CDR3 DNA is TGTGCCAGCAGCACGTACCAAGAGACCCAGTACTTC.

This clonotype was seen more than once but under ten times. The genes are TRBV29-1 and TRBJ2-1; D unclear. The CDR3 runs to 13 residues. CDR1 SQVTM and CDR2 ANQGSEA come from the germline V gene. Trimming took off 1 base at V and 9 bases at J, with 13 bases between the two ends. DNA for the CDR3: TGCAGCGTTGAAGGAGTCTACAGTGGTGAGCAGTTCTTC. It codes for CSVEGVYSGEQFF.

The rearrangement uses TRBV7-9 and TRBJ1-5; no firm D call. This CDR3 has 16 residues. V was shortened by 5 bases and J by 0 bases, with 14 bases between the two germline ends. Germline CDR1 is SEHNR and CDR2 is FQNEAQ (reference sequence). CDR3 sequence reads: CASSPPPDGSNQPQHF. CDR3 in DNA: TGTGCCAGCAGCCCCCCCCCTGACGGTAGCAATCAGCCCCAGCATTTT.

This rearrangement joins TRBV20-1 to TRBJ2-7; D gene unclear. V dropped 2 bases and J dropped 4 bases, with 12 bases sitting between them. In germline, CDR1 is DFQATT, CDR2 SNEGSKA (reference sequence). The CDR3 consists of 13 residues. The CDR3 region has the DNA TGCAGTGCTAGATACAACCCTGGATACGAGCAGTACTTC. It specifies CSARYNPGYEQYF.

This clonotype was observed a handful of times. The chain joins TRBV5-1 to TRBJ2-5; D remains unclear. The CDR3 has 13 residues. Germline V CDR1 and CDR2: SGHRS, YFSETQ. V was clipped by 8 bases and J by 5 bases, with 16 bases between them. The CDR3 loop reads CARNYPAPETQYF. Here the CDR3 DNA reads TGCGCCAGGAACTACCCCGCTCCGGAGACCCAGTACTTC.

The table lists this clonotype with many counts. V gene TRBV10-3 combines with J gene TRBJ2-1; D is ambiguous. Germline V gene lookup returns CDR1 ENHRY and CDR2 SYGVKD. Between the trimmed V and J ends, which lost 10 bases and 4 bases, there was a span of 17 bases. This CDR3 is 14 amino acids long. CDR3 nucleotides: TGTGCCACCGTCTATTCGTCCATTTACAATGAGCAGTTCTTC. Translating it yields CATVYSSIYNEQFF.

The chain couples TRBV7-9 to TRBJ1-5, with D possibly matching TRBD1 (6 bases). The germline CDR1 and CDR2 sequences are SEHNR and FQNEAQ (reference sequence). This CDR3 has 14 residues. V lost 1 base to trimming and J lost 5 bases, with 9 bases between them. CDR3 nucleotides: TGTGCCAGCAGCTTAGGATGGGGGCATCAGCCCCAGCATTTT. It yields the protein CASSLGWGHQPQHF.

Ten or more counts support this clonotype. Its ends do not fully match the called genes, so a read error is possible. This chain uses TRBV12-3 or TRBV12-4 with TRBJ2-1; TRBD2 matches at 9 bases. CDR3 length equals 15 residues. CDR3 coding DNA: TGTGCCAGCAGCTTAGCGGGGGTCTCCTACAATGAGCAGTTCTTC. It is translated as CASSLAGVSYNEQFF.

This chain connects TRBV20-1 to TRBJ2-2; D gene unclear. Germline lookup yields CDR1 DFQATT and CDR2 SNEGSKA (reference sequence). This CDR3 is built from 15 residues. V was clipped by 0 bases and J by 4 bases, with 12 bases between them. In DNA, the CDR3 is TGCAGTGCTAGAGATCCCAGACATCTCACCGGGGAGCTGTTTTTT. Translating gives CSARDPRHLTGELFF.